One and the same sample provided the 26 T cell receptor beta chains below, sequenced in a study of T cell repertoires in cytomegalovirus infection. TCRdb used MiXCR to reprocess the reads, holding one entry per CDR3 protein. The sample yields about 450,000 distinct CDR3 sequences, 25% to 40% seen once. Material: PBMCs. The receptors stem from a human donor in good health (CMV status not recorded). Some clones in this sample may be carry-over from other donors' samples.

The V and J genes are TRBV12-3 or TRBV12-4 and TRBJ1-6; D gene uncertain. CDR3 size: 15 residues. Trimming took off 3 bases at V and 0 bases at J, with 6 bases between the two ends. This CDR3 reads CASSFSSSYNSPLHF. Written as DNA, the CDR3 is TGTGCCAGCAGTTTCAGTAGCTCCTATAATTCACCCCTCCACTTT.

The chain employs TRBV7-3 and TRBJ2-3; the match to TRBD2 covers 8 bases. The CDR3 loop spans 17 amino acids. Looked up from germline, CDR1 is SGHTA and CDR2 is FQGTGA. J gave up 4 bases and V 5 bases, and 14 bases lay outside the gene matches. CDR3 in DNA: TGTGCCAGCAGCCCCCTCGATATAGCGGGGAATCCAGATACGCAGTATTTT. Translation: CASSPLDIAGNPDTQYF. The full variable domain, rest sourced from reference TRBV7-3 and TRBJ2-3, is GAGVSQTPSNKVTEKGKYVELRCDPISGHTALYWYRQSLGQGPEFLIYFQGTGAADDSGLPNDRFFAVRPEGSVSTLKIQRTERGDSAVYLCASSPLDIAGNPDTQYFGPGTRLTVL.

The chain recombines TRBV2 with TRBJ1-1; 8 bases agree with TRBD1. The CDR3 runs to 16 residues. The J segment lost 3 bases and the V segment lost 6 bases, leaving 12 bases of the junction unmatched. The germline V gene encodes CDR1 SNHLY and CDR2 FYNNEI. CDR3 bases: TGTGCCAGCAGATACACGACAGGGGCCGGGGACACTGAAGCTTTCTTT. Translation gives CASRYTTGAGDTEAFF.

The chain recombines TRBV18 with TRBJ1-6, with TRBD1 as a possible D gene (5 bases). This CDR3 is built from 16 residues. The germline gives CDR1 KGHSH, CDR2 LQKENI. V was pared by 2 bases and J by 2 bases, with 10 bases between. The CDR3 sequence is CASSPLGVAYNSPLHF. DNA of the CDR3: TGTGCCAGCTCACCATTAGGGGTGGCCTATAATTCACCCCTCCACTTT. Using reference TRBV18 and TRBJ1-6 for the parts outside the CDR3, the full variable domain is NAGVMQNPRHLVRRRGQEARLRCSPMKGHSHVYWYRQLPEEGLKFMVYLQKENIIDESGMPKERFSAEFPKEGPSILRIQQVVRGDSAAYFCASSPLGVAYNSPLHFGNGTRLTVT.

This sequence joins TRBV6-1 and TRBJ1-2, with 7 nucleotides matching TRBD1. Germline CDR1 and CDR2: MNHNS and SASEGT. The CDR3 sequence is 12 residues long. V lost 5 bases and J lost 8; bases outside the gene matches: 5. CDR3 loop: CASSTGARGYTF. The DNA of the CDR3 is TGTGCCAGCAGTACAGGGGCGCGAGGCTACACCTTC.

This clonotype came up many times. This chain joins TRBV7-2 and TRBJ1-6, with 9 bases matching TRBD1. V was pared by 5 bases and J by 12 bases, with 8 bases of the junction left unmatched. This CDR3 has 14 amino acids. Germline CDR1 is SGHTA and CDR2 is FQGNSA. Here the CDR3 reads CASSRDREERPLHF. The CDR3 DNA reads as TGTGCCAGCAGCCGGGACAGGGAGGAGCGACCCCTCCACTTT.

V and J are TRBV11-2 and TRBJ2-7; 7 bases fit TRBD1. Germline assignment: CDR1 SGHAT and CDR2 FQNNGV. This CDR3 has 14 residues. J lost 3 bases, V lost 1 base, and 3 bases had no gene match. The CDR3: CASSLVGQDYEQYF. DNA for the CDR3: TGTGCCAGCAGCTTAGTCGGACAGGACTACGAGCAGTACTTC.

The V gene is TRBV6-2 or TRBV6-3, the J gene TRBJ2-5; D is unclear. This CDR3 contains 17 residues. In germline, CDR1 is MNHEY, CDR2 SVGEGT. The V end was cut by 2 bases, the J end by 4 bases, with 20 bases between. As DNA, the CDR3 is TGTGCCAGCAGTTACGGAAGTAAAGAAGTCGGGCGAGAGACCCAGTACTTC. As protein: CASSYGSKEVGRETQYF.

As to this clonotype: Since no conserved phenylalanine or tryptophan closes the CDR3, a read error is the likely cause. For the CDR3, the DNA is TGTGCCAGCAGTCCTTCTGGAAACACCATATATGTT. Amino acids: CASSPSGNTIYV. The chain combines TRBV7-4 with TRBJ1-3; no clear D gene. This CDR3 contains 12 residues. Trimming pared 6 bases from V and 1 base from J, leaving 4 bases between. Germline V gene sequence: CDR1 SGHVT, CDR2 SQSDAQ.

CDR3 loop: CATSLLQGVYIQYF. DNA for the CDR3: TGTGCCACCAGCTTATTACAGGGGGTGTACATTCAGTACTTC. The chain employs TRBV15 and TRBJ2-4; 8 positions match TRBD1. The CDR3 is 14 amino acids. With V trimmed by 5 bases and J by 8 bases, 8 bases remained unmatched. Germline CDR1 reads LNHNV; CDR2 reads YYDKDF (reference sequence).

The table lists this clonotype with a count of one. This chain links TRBV3-1 with TRBJ1-2; D remains unclear. This CDR3 region has 14 residues. Germline V gene lookup returns CDR1 LGHDT and CDR2 YNNKEL (reference sequence). The V gene lost 0 bases and the J gene lost 4 bases, with 9 bases spanning the gap. For the CDR3, the DNA is TGTGCCAGCAGCCAAGATTCCAGAAGCTATGGCTACACCTTC. It codes for CASSQDSRSYGYTF.

This rearrangement joins TRBV7-9 to TRBJ1-2; 9 bases match TRBD1. The CDR3 spans 12 residues. V was clipped by 4 bases and J by 7 bases; unmatched bases: 1. CDR1 SEHNR and CDR2 FQNEAQ come from the germline V gene (reference sequence). The DNA of the CDR3 is TGTGCCAGCAGCTGGGGACAGGGTGGCTACACCTTC. This translates into CASSWGQGGYTF.

This clonotype has a handful of counts. The chain combines TRBV20-1 with TRBJ1-5; TRBD1 agrees at 11 bases. The CDR3 sequence is 16 residues long. V lost 3 bases and J lost 6; bases outside the gene matches: 10. CDR1 is DFQATT and CDR2 is SNEGSKA in the germline V gene (reference sequence). CDR3 region: CSARDRGRLATQPQHF. CDR3 in DNA: TGCAGTGCTAGGGACAGGGGGCGCCTAGCCACTCAGCCCCAGCATTTT.

This chain joins TRBV6-2 or TRBV6-3 and TRBJ2-1; TRBD2 aligns across 10 bases. Unmatched junction bases numbered 5, after V lost 6 bases and J lost 3 bases. Germline CDR1 reads MNHEY; CDR2 reads SVGEGT. CDR3 length: 15 residues. The CDR3 protein is CASRSGGAYYNEQFF. The CDR3 coding sequence is TGTGCCAGCAGAAGCGGGGGGGCCTACTACAATGAGCAGTTCTTC.

The CDR3 region has the DNA TGTGCCAGCAGCTTGGCCCCCGGGACAGGGCCTTACAATGAGCAGTTCTTC. It yields the protein CASSLAPGTGPYNEQFF. This chain connects TRBV5-4 to TRBJ2-1; 9 positions agree with TRBD1. The CDR3 is 17 amino acids. V lost 0 bases to trimming and J lost 4 bases; unmatched junction nucleotides: 8. Germline-derived CDR1 and CDR2 are SGHNT and YYREEE (reference sequence).

Many counts were recorded for this clonotype. J is TRBJ2-5 and V is TRBV7-6, with D hard to call. The CDR3 runs 13 residues. Germline CDR1 is SGHVS and CDR2 is FNYEAQ. Between the trimmed V and J ends, which lost 1 base and 4 bases, there was a span of 7 bases. This CDR3 reads CASSLDWGETQYF. For the CDR3, the DNA is TGTGCCAGCAGCTTAGATTGGGGAGAGACCCAGTACTTC.

The chain has TRBV19 and TRBJ2-2; 11 nucleotides match TRBD1. This CDR3 is 19 amino acids long. The germline CDR1 and CDR2 sequences are LNHDA and SQIVND (reference sequence). V lost 7 bases, J lost 1 base, and 14 bases stayed unmatched. The CDR3 coding sequence is TGTGCCAGTACCGTATTAGTGGACAGGGGGCCCATGAACACCGGGGAGCTGTTTTTT. Its translation is CASTVLVDRGPMNTGELFF.

CDR3 DNA sequence: TGTGCCAGCAGCCCCATGGGGGACCCCGTAGATACGCAGTATTTT. Translating gives CASSPMGDPVDTQYF. The chain couples TRBV11-2 to TRBJ2-3; either TRBD1 or TRBD2 may supply D (5 bases each). The length of the CDR3 is 15 residues. The germline gives CDR1 SGHAT, CDR2 FQNNGV. V was pared by 5 bases and J by 5 bases, with 17 bases between.

This clonotype has only a few counts. V usage is TRBV11-2 and J usage is TRBJ1-2; D unclear. V dropped 5 bases and J dropped 6 bases, with 10 bases sitting between them. The CDR3 sequence is 12 residues long. CDR1 is SGHAT, CDR2 FQNNGV, per germline. The CDR3 sequence: CASSKGRDGYTF. The DNA for the CDR3 is TGTGCCAGCAGCAAAGGGCGGGATGGCTACACCTTC. Based on the CDR3 plus reference TRBV11-2 and TRBJ1-2, the full variable domain is EAGVAQSPRYKIIEKRQSVAFWCNPISGHATLYWYQQILGQGPKLLIQFQNNGVVDDSQLPKDRFSAERLKGVDSTLKIQPAKLEDSAVYLCASSKGRDGYTFGSGTRLTVV.

V gene TRBV20-1 combines with J gene TRBJ2-3; 10 nucleotides match TRBD2. Germline loops: CDR1 DFQATT, CDR2 SNEGSKA (reference sequence). The V gene end was trimmed by 8 bases and the J gene end by 2 bases; junction bases not matched to a gene: 13. This CDR3 spans 16 amino acids. The CDR3 spells CSSEGHSGGITDTQYF. In nucleotides, the CDR3 is TGCAGTTCGGAGGGGCATAGCGGGGGGATCACAGATACGCAGTATTTT.

This clonotype was found a few times. V usage is TRBV20-1 and J usage is TRBJ1-2; D unclear. Trimming removed 3 bases at V and 2 bases at J, with 10 bases between. Looked up from germline, CDR1 is DFQATT and CDR2 is SNEGSKA (reference sequence). CDR3 size: 13 residues. CDR3 nucleotide sequence: TGCAGTGCTAGTGAACGCACCAACTATGGCTACACCTTC. As protein: CSASERTNYGYTF.

In its sample, this clonotype was seen a few times. This rearrangement joins TRBV25-1 to TRBJ1-1, with 7 positions matching TRBD1. CDR3 length: 15 amino acids. CDR1 is MGHDK and CDR2 is SYGVNS in the germline V gene. The ends lost 5 bases at V and 3 bases at J; junction bases unmatched: 9. The CDR3 loop reads CASSRQGEVDTEAFF. The CDR3 DNA sequence: TGTGCCAGCAGTAGACAGGGTGAGGTGGACACTGAAGCTTTCTTT.

This clonotype was picked up many times. The chain links TRBV7-8 to TRBJ1-5, with D hard to call. V was cut by 5 bases and J by 1 base, with 21 bases left in between. The CDR3 is 18 residues long. In germline, CDR1 is SGHVS, CDR2 FQNEAQ. The CDR3 region has the DNA TGTGCCAGCAGCCCTCACCAAAGAGGCCAGAAAAGCAATCAGCCCCAGCATTTT. Its translation is CASSPHQRGQKSNQPQHF.

The table lists this clonotype with many counts. The CDR3 region has the DNA TGTGCCAGCAGCCCGGGTGCGTTGCGTCTCGAGCAGTACTTC. Protein product: CASSPGALRLEQYF. The V call is TRBV7-8, the J call TRBJ2-7; D ambiguous. CDR1 is SGHVS and CDR2 is FQNEAQ in the germline V gene. The CDR3 has 14 amino acids. Trimming pared 5 bases from V and 6 bases from J, leaving 17 bases between.

The CDR3 DNA follows: TGTGCCAGCTCACCGGGACTAGAAGAGGTTGAGCAGTTCTTC. It is translated as CASSPGLEEVEQFF. This chain joins TRBV18 and TRBJ2-1; 8 bases agree with TRBD2. Germline CDR1 reads KGHSH; CDR2 reads LQKENI. The junction had 7 bases not matched to a gene; V was cut back by 3 bases and J by 9 bases. The CDR3 is 14 residues long. Filled out from reference TRBV18 and TRBJ2-1, the complete variable domain reads NAGVMQNPRHLVRRRGQEARLRCSPMKGHSHVYWYRQLPEEGLKFMVYLQKENIIDESGMPKERFSAEFPKEGPSILRIQQVVRGDSAAYFCASSPGLEEVEQFFGPGTRLTVL.

This chain links TRBV7-9 with TRBJ2-2; D not certain. The CDR3 is made up of 12 amino acids. Germline lookup yields CDR1 SEHNR and CDR2 FQNEAQ (reference sequence). V lost 5 bases and J 6 bases, leaving 7 bases between the germline ends. The CDR3 coding sequence is TGTGCCAGCAGCGTCAGCGCCGGGGAGCTGTTTTTT. It codes for CASSVSAGELFF.